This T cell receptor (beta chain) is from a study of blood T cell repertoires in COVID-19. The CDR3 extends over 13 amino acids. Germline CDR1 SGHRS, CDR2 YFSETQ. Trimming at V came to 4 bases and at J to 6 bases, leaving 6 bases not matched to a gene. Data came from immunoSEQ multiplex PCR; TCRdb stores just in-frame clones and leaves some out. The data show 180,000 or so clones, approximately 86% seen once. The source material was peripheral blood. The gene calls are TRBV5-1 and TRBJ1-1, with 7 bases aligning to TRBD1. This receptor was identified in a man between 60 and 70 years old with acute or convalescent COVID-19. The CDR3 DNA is TGCGCCAGCAGCGGAACAGGGACAGCTGAAGCTTTCTTT. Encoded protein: CASSGTGTAEAFF.